This record covers a single TCR beta chain. Its specificity is unknown. These data are taken from a study of beta chain features in type 1 diabetes. The CDR3 runs to 16 residues. Germline CDR1 reads KGHSH; CDR2 reads LQKENI. With V trimmed by 2 bases and J by 4 bases, 4 bases remained unmatched. Whole-study findings and limits: The study found moderately but significantly shorter TCRB CDR3s in all four CD4+ subsets of Type 1 diabetes patients.

As every portion of the isolated RNA was reverse transcribed, the sequencing read expressed TCRB transcripts. Clones were sequenced by immunoSEQ multiplex PCR, and TCRdb holds only the in-frame ones, with some missing. The top ten hold approximately 0.09% of the sample, which has approximately 160,000 clones, roughly 60% seen once. The J gene is TRBJ2-1, the V gene TRBV18, with 11 nucleotides matching TRBD1. This TCR was sampled from a man between 25 and 39 years old with type 1 diabetes. The sequenced sample was naive CD4+ T cells from blood. The CDR3 is CASSPTGTGGYNEQFF. For the CDR3, the DNA is TGTGCCAGCTCACCAACCGGGACAGGGGGATACAATGAGCAGTTCTTC.